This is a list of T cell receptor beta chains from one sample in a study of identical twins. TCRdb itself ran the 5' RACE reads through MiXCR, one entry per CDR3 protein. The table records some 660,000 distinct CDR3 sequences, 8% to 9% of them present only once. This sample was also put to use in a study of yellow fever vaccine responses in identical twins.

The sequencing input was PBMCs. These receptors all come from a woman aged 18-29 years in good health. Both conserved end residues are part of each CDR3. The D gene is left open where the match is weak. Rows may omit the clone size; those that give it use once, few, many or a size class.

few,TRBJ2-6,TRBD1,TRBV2,CASRITGGAGANVLTF,TGTGCCAGCAGGATAACAGGGGGCGCTGGGGCCAACGTCCTGACTTTC
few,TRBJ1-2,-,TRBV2,CASSAQQGGIYGYTF,TGTGCCAGCAGTGCTCAACAGGGCGGCATCTATGGCTACACCTTC
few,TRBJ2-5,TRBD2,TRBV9,CASSVAPTSGSQETQYF,TGTGCCAGCAGCGTAGCGCCGACTAGCGGATCACAAGAGACCCAGTACTTC
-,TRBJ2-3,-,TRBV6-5,CASSYGFPTDTQYF,TGTGCCAGCAGTTATGGCTTCCCCACAGATACGCAGTATTTT
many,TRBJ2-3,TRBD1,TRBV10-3,CAISEGDRGDTQYF,TGTGCCATCAGTGAGGGGGACAGGGGAGATACGCAGTATTTT
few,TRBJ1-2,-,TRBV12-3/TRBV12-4,CASSLGRVRGYTF,TGTGCCAGCAGTTTAGGCAGGGTGCGTGGCTACACCTTC
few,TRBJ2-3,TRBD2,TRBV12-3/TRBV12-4,CASRGGLAVFTDTQYF,TGTGCCAGCAGAGGGGGACTAGCGGTATTCACAGATACGCAGTATTTT
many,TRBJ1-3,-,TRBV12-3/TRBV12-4,CASSLALGETGNTIYF,TGTGCCAGCAGTTTAGCGCTCGGAGAAACTGGAAACACCATATATTTT
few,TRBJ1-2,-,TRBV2,CASSEMQSYTF,TGTGCCAGCAGTGAGATGCAGAGCTACACCTTC
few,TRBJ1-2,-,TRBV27,CASSPLGGRKGYTF,TGTGCCAGCAGTCCTCTAGGGGGGCGGAAGGGCTACACCTTC
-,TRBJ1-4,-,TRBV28,CASSLKTAIYEKLFF,TGTGCCAGCAGTTTAAAGACAGCAATCTATGAAAAACTGTTTTTT
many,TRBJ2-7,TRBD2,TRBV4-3,CAPPARGRTYEQYF,TGCGCTCCTCCCGCTCGCGGGAGAACGTACGAGCAGTACTTC
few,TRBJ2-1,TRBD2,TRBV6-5,CASSYQGLAGNEQFF,TGTGCCAGCAGTTACCAGGGACTAGCGGGCAATGAGCAGTTCTTC
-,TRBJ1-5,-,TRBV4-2,CASSQDSTGKRGQPQHF,TGTGCCAGCAGCCAAGATTCTACAGGGAAAAGAGGGCAGCCCCAGCATTTT
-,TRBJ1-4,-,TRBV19,CASRERGGVGTTEKLFF,TGTGCCAGTAGAGAGAGGGGAGGCGTAGGAACCACTGAAAAACTGTTTTTT
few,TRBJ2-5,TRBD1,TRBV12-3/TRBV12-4,CASRKGTAAQYF,TGTGCCAGCAGAAAAGGGACAGCCGCCCAGTACTTC
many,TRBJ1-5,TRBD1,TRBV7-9,CASSLAGTGDQPQHF,TGTGCCAGCAGCTTAGCCGGGACAGGAGATCAGCCCCAGCATTTT
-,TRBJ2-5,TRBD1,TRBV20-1,CSARKDRGVTETQYF,TGCAGTGCTAGAAAAGACAGGGGGGTAACGGAGACCCAGTACTTC
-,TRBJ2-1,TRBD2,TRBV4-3,CASSQKWGRGLVYNEQFF,TGCGCCAGCAGCCAAAAATGGGGTAGGGGACTAGTCTACAATGAGCAGTTCTTC
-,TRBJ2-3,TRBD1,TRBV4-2,CASSPTRQGWTDSTDTQYF,TGTGCCAGCAGCCCCACCCGACAGGGATGGACCGATAGCACAGATACGCAGTATTTT
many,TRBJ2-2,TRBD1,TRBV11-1,CASSTDRPGQGVIAGELFF,TGTGCCAGCAGCACCGACCGCCCGGGACAGGGGGTAATCGCCGGGGAGCTGTTTTTT
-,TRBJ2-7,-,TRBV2,CASSVSGADEQYF,TGTGCCAGCAGTGTTTCGGGGGCAGACGAGCAGTACTTC
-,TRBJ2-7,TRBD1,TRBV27,CASSLSFGSPGQTVYF,TGTGCCAGCAGTTTATCTTTCGGAAGCCCGGGACAGACCGTCTACTTC
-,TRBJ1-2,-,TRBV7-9,CASSLAPGRGGYTF,TGTGCCAGCAGCTTAGCTCCAGGGCGGGGAGGCTACACCTTC